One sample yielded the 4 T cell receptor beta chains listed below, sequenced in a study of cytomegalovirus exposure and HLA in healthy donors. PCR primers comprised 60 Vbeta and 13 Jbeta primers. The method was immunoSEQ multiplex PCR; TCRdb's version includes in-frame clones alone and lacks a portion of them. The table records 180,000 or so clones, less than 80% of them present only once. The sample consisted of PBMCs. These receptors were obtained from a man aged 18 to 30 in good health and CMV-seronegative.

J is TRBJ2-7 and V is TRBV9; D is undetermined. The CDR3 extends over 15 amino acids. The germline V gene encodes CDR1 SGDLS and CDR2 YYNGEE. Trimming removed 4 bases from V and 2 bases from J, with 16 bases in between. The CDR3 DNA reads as TGTGCCAGCAGCATTAACTATCACTGGACCTACGAGCAGTACTTC. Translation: CASSINYHWTYEQYF.

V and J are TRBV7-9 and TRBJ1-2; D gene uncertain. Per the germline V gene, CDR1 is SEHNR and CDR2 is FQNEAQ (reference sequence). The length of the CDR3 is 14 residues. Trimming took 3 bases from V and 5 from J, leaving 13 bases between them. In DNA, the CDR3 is TGTGCCAGCAGCTTTCCCGGGAACACGTATGGCTACACCTTC. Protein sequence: CASSFPGNTYGYTF.

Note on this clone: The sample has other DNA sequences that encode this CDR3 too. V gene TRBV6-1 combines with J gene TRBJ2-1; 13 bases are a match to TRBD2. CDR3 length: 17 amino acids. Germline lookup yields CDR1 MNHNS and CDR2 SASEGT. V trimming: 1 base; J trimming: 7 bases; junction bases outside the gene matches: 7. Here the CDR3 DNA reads TGTGCCAGCAGTGAAGTACTAGCGGGAGGGCCGGGGAATGAGCAGTTCTTC. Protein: CASSEVLAGGPGNEQFF.

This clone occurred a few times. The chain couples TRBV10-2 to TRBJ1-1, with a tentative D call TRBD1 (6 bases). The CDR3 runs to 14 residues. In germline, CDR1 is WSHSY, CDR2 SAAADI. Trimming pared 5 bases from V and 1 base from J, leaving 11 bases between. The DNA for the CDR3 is TGCGCCAGCAGTAAGAGGGGGGGGAACACTGAAGCTTTCTTT. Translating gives CASSKRGGNTEAFF.